Below, one T cell receptor beta chain is given with its context. Here immunoSEQ multiplex PCR was the method, and the copy in TCRdb shows in-frame clones only, minus some. Of approximately 41,000 clones in the sample, 60% to 70% were seen once. The record originates from a study of PD-1 blockade in classical Hodgkin lymphoma. Trimming took 4 bases from V and 4 from J; bases not matched to a gene: 4. The CDR3 spans 14 residues. Germline loops: CDR1 MGHRA, CDR2 YSYEKL. This sample's time point: cycle 4 day 1 (C4D1), after six to seven weeks of nivolumab. Every patient relapsed after autologous stem cell transplantation, and brentuximab vedotin exposure varied.

The chain has TRBV4-1 and TRBJ1-5; TRBD1 agrees at 7 bases. This TCR was sampled from a human donor with classical Hodgkin lymphoma. The source was peripheral blood mononuclear cells (PBMCs), collected before the fourth cycle of nivolumab. This chain's CDR3 is CASSPGQLNQPQHF. In DNA, the CDR3 is TGCGCCAGCAGCCCGGGACAGCTGAATCAGCCCCAGCATTTT.